This passage covers 19 T cell receptor beta chains from one sample sequenced in a study of cytomegalovirus exposure and HLA in healthy donors (TCRdb year 2017). Receptors were amplified or captured by the immunoSEQ multiplex PCR assay. For the multiplex PCR, a mixture combining 60 forward primers for TCR Vbeta segments and 13 reverse primers for TCR Jbeta segments was used. This is the immuneACCESS table as TCRdb keeps it, with only in-frame sequences that have V and J called. A part of the clones is gone; compared with another copy, unresolved V genes explain less than half, and the rest is unexplained. This sample lists 60,000 to 90,000 clones; around 80% were detected once. In total, the top ten clones hold around 18% of the sample. Sequencing input: PBMCs. The source is an older man in good health and CMV-seropositive.

The gene calls are TRBV7-8 and TRBJ2-6; D is possibly TRBD1 (6 bases). Trimming removed 5 bases from V and 2 bases from J, with 10 bases in between. The germline V gene encodes CDR1 SGHVS and CDR2 FQNEAQ. The CDR3 is 15 residues long. CDR3 coding DNA: TGTGCCAGCAGCAAACAGGGAGCTGGGGCCAACGTCCTGACTTTC. Amino acid sequence: CASSKQGAGANVLTF.

The genes are TRBV6-5 and TRBJ2-4; D gene unclear. Between the trimmed V and J ends, which lost 8 bases and 3 bases, there was a span of 8 bases. This CDR3 comprises 12 residues. CDR1 and CDR2 (germline): MNHEY, SVGAGI. The CDR3 coding sequence is TGTGCCAGCGCGCCTGACAAAAACATTCAGTACTTC. Its protein is CASAPDKNIQYF.

CDR3 sequence reads: CASSLGGFGTQYF. The DNA for the CDR3 is TGTGCCAGCAGCTTGGGGGGTTTCGGGACCCAGTACTTC. The V gene is TRBV7-2, the J gene TRBJ2-5; maybe TRBD2 (6 bases). Trimming removed 3 bases from V and 7 bases from J, with 12 bases in between. The CDR3 contains 13 residues. Germline assignment: CDR1 SGHTA and CDR2 FQGNSA.

J is TRBJ1-1 and V is TRBV29-1, with 8 bases that match TRBD1. Germline CDR1 is SQVTM and CDR2 is ANQGSEA. This CDR3 has 13 residues. V gave up 3 bases and J gave up 6 bases; unmatched junction bases: 6. DNA for the CDR3: TGCAGCGTTGACCCCTGGACAGGGTCTGAAGCTTTCTTT. Translated: CSVDPWTGSEAFF.

The rearrangement uses TRBV6-5 and TRBJ2-7, with D perhaps matching TRBD1 (6 bases). CDR1 and CDR2 (germline): MNHEY, SVGAGI. The CDR3 is made up of 12 amino acids. CDR3 region: CATGQSSYEQYF. CDR3 bases: TGTGCTACAGGGCAAAGCTCCTACGAGCAGTACTTC.

The gene calls are TRBV27 and TRBJ2-7; possible D gene TRBD1, 6 bases. Trimming cost V 7 bases and J 4 bases, with 17 bases left between them. Germline CDR1 and CDR2: MNHEY and SMNVEV (reference sequence). The CDR3 length is 14 residues. The chain's CDR3 is CASTPSQGRYEQYF. The CDR3 bases are TGTGCCAGCACCCCCTCGCAGGGGCGGTACGAGCAGTACTTC.

This CDR3 is CASSVGGAGGPLNEQFF. The DNA for the CDR3 is TGTGCCAGCAGCGTAGGGGGAGCGGGAGGGCCCCTCAATGAGCAGTTCTTC. This chain uses TRBV9 with TRBJ2-1; 10 nucleotides line up with TRBD2. V trimming: 0 bases; J trimming: 6 bases; junction bases outside the gene matches: 9. The germline V gene encodes CDR1 SGDLS and CDR2 YYNGEE. CDR3 length: 17 amino acids.

The CDR3 bases are TGTGCCAGCAGGCAGGGATGGGACGGGGAGCTGTTTTTT. It encodes CASRQGWDGELFF. This rearrangement joins TRBV6-1 to TRBJ2-2, with a weak D call TRBD1 (5 bases). Germline CDR1 is MNHNS and CDR2 is SASEGT. The CDR3 loop spans 13 amino acids. V lost 6 bases, J lost 7 bases, and 12 bases lay in between.

This clone was recorded only once. In DNA, the CDR3 is TGTGCCAGCAGCGGACTAGCGGGAGCCGGGGAGCTGTTTTTT. Amino acids: CASSGLAGAGELFF. The rearrangement links TRBV5-6 to TRBJ2-2, with TRBD2 matching over 13 bases. The junction had 0 bases not matched to a gene; V was cut back by 4 bases and J by 6 bases. The CDR3 loop spans 14 amino acids. Germline V gene sequence: CDR1 SGHDT, CDR2 YYEEEE.

This clone appeared once. V gene TRBV19 combines with J gene TRBJ2-1; TRBD2 is a possible D gene (6 bases). The CDR3 consists of 13 residues. Trimming shortened V by 0 bases and J by 9 bases, and 9 bases separated the two germline ends. CDR1 and CDR2 from the germline V gene are LNHDA and SQIVND (reference sequence). The CDR3 nucleotides read TGTGCCAGTAGTATAGAAGGAGGGACTGAGCAGTTCTTC. It codes for CASSIEGGTEQFF.

The chain employs TRBV6-6 and TRBJ2-7, with 12 bases that match TRBD2. This CDR3 spans 15 amino acids. The germline V gene has CDR1 MNHNY and CDR2 SVGAGI (reference sequence). V shed 8 bases and J 6 bases; nucleotides not matched to a gene: 11. CDR3 region: CASRPEGLAGLEQYF. The CDR3 nucleotides read TGTGCCAGCCGCCCAGAGGGACTAGCGGGCCTCGAGCAGTACTTC.

The chain couples TRBV18 to TRBJ2-6, with TRBD1 matching 7 bases. Germline trimming cut 8 bases from V and 2 bases from J; bases unmatched to any gene: 3. The CDR3 totals 14 residues. The V gene's germline CDR1 is KGHSH and CDR2 LQKENI. In DNA, the CDR3 is TGTGCCAGCCGACAGGGCACTGGGGCCAACGTCCTGACTTTC. Residues: CASRQGTGANVLTF. Using reference TRBV18 and TRBJ2-6 for the parts outside the CDR3, the full variable domain is NAGVMQNPRHLVRRRGQEARLRCSPMKGHSHVYWYRQLPEEGLKFMVYLQKENIIDESGMPKERFSAEFPKEGPSILRIQQVVRGDSAAYFCASRQGTGANVLTFGAGSRLTVL.

This clone was seen only a few times. The rearrangement joins TRBV21-1 to TRBJ1-1; the tabulated D call, TRBD1, remains unverified against the DNA. TRBV21-1 is noted as a pseudogene. CDR3 length equals 15 residues. CDR3 sequence: CASKNRDRKNTEAFF. CDR3 coding DNA: TGTGCCAGCAAAAATAGGGACAGAAAAAACACTGAAGCTTTCTTT.

The chain uses TRBV5-1 and TRBJ1-1; weak D call: TRBD1 (5 bases). Between the trimmed V and J ends, which lost 5 bases and 1 base, there was a span of 6 bases. From germline, CDR1 is SGHRS and CDR2 YFSETQ. The CDR3 extends over 12 amino acids. As DNA, the CDR3 is TGCGCCAGCAGGCAGGGGAACACTGAAGCTTTCTTT. This translates into CASRQGNTEAFF.

This chain connects TRBV5-1 to TRBJ1-1, with 7 bases identical to TRBD1. CDR1 and CDR2 from the germline V gene are SGHRS and YFSETQ. The junction had 6 bases not matched to a gene; V was cut back by 4 bases and J by 0 bases. The CDR3 runs 15 residues. In nucleotides, the CDR3 is TGCGCCAGCAGCCAAAGGGACAGCTTGAACACTGAAGCTTTCTTT. Its translation: CASSQRDSLNTEAFF.

CDR3 nucleotides: TGCGCCAGCAGCCAAGTTGGAACTGGGCGTGAAAAACTGTTTTTT. Protein product: CASSQVGTGREKLFF. This chain joins TRBV4-1 and TRBJ1-4; no clear D. The V gene lost 1 base and the J gene lost 7 bases, with 13 bases spanning the gap. The V gene's germline CDR1 is MGHRA and CDR2 YSYEKL. The CDR3 covers 15 residues.

This clone occurred once. V and J are TRBV7-2 and TRBJ2-7; 11 bases line up with TRBD2. The CDR3 has 15 amino acids. With 5 bases clipped from V and 4 bases from J, the junction kept 7 bases outside the gene matches. Looked up from germline, CDR1 is SGHTA and CDR2 is FQGNSA. DNA for the CDR3: TGTGCCAGCAGCGCGACTAGCGGGGTTTTGTACGAGCAGTACTTC. This gives the protein CASSATSGVLYEQYF.

CDR3: CASSQGTGFPGPQHF. The CDR3 DNA reads as TGCGCCAGCAGCCAAGGGACAGGCTTTCCGGGGCCCCAGCATTTT. The rearrangement uses TRBV4-1 and TRBJ1-5; 7 bases match TRBD1. V lost 1 base, J lost 9 bases, and 9 bases stayed unmatched. Germline values: CDR1 MGHRA, CDR2 YSYEKL. The CDR3 length is 15 residues.

The J gene is TRBJ1-4, the V gene TRBV6-1, with 8 bases lining up with TRBD1. Trimming took 9 bases from V and 6 from J; bases not matched to a gene: 9. The CDR3 has 14 residues. Germline CDR1 reads MNHNS; CDR2 reads SASEGT. CDR3 residues: CASYRGLMDEKLFF. CDR3 in DNA: TGTGCCAGTTACAGGGGGTTGATGGATGAAAAACTGTTTTTT.